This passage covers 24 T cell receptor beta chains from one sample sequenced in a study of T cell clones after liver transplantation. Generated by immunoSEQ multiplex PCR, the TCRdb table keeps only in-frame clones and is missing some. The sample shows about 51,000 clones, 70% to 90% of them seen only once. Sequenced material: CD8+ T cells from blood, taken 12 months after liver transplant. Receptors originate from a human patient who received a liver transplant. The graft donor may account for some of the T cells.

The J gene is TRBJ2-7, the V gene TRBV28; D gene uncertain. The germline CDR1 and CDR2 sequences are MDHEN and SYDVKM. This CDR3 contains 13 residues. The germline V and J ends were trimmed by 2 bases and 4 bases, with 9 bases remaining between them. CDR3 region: CASSLIDGYEQYF. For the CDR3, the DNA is TGTGCCAGCAGTTTAATTGACGGTTACGAGCAGTACTTC.

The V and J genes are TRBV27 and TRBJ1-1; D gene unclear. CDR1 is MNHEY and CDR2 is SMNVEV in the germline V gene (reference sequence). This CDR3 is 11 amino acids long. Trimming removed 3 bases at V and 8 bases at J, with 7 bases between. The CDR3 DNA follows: TGTGCCAGCAGTTTTGGCAGGGAAGCTTTCTTT. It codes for CASSFGREAFF.

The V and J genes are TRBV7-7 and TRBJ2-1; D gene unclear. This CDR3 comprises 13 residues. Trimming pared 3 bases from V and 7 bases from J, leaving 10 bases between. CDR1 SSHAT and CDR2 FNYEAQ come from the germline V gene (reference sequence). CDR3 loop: CASSFSVGNEQFF. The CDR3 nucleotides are TGTGCCAGCAGCTTTTCAGTCGGGAATGAGCAGTTCTTC.

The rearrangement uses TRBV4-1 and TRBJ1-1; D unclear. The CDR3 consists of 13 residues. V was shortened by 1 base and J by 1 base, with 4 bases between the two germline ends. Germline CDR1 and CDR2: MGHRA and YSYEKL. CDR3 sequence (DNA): TGCGCCAGCAGCCAAGTGGGGAACACTGAAGCTTTCTTT. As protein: CASSQVGNTEAFF.

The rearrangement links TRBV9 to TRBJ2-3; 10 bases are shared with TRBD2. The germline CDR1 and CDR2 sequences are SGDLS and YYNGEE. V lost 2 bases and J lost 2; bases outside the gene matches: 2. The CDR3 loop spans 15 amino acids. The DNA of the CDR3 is TGTGCCAGCAGCGTCCTAGCGGGGGTCACAGATACGCAGTATTTT. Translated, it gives CASSVLAGVTDTQYF.

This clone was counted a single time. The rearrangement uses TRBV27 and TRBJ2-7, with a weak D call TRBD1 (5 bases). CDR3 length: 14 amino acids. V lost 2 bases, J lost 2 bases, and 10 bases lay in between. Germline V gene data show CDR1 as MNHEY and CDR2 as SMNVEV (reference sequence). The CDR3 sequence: CASSLKGAAYEQYF. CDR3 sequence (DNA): TGTGCCAGCAGTTTAAAAGGGGCGGCCTACGAGCAGTACTTC.

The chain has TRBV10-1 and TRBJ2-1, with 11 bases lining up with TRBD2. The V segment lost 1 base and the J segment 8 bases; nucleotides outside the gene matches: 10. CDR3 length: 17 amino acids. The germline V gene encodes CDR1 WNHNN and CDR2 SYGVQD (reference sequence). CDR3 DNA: TGCGCCAGCAGTGAGTTTGAGACTAGCGGGGAGAGCGATGAGCAGTTCTTC. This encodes CASSEFETSGESDEQFF.

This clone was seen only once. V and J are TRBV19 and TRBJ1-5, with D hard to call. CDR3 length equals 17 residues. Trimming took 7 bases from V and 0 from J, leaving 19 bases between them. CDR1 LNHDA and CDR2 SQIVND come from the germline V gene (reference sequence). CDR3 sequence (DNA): TGTGCCAGTACCGAGGGCCCCCCTTTCTATAGCAATCAGCCCCAGCATTTT. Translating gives CASTEGPPFYSNQPQHF. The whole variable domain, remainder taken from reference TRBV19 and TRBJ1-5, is DGGITQSPKYLFRKEGQNVTLSCEQNLNHDAMYWYRQDPGQGLRLIYYSQIVNDFQKGDIAEGYSVSREKKESFPLTVTSAQKNPTAFYLCASTEGPPFYSNQPQHFGDGTRLSIL.

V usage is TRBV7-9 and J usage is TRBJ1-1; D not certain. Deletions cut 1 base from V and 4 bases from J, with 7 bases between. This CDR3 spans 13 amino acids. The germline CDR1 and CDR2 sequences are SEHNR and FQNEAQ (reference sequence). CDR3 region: CASSLDPVTEAFF. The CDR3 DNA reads TGTGCCAGCAGCTTAGATCCAGTCACTGAAGCTTTCTTT.

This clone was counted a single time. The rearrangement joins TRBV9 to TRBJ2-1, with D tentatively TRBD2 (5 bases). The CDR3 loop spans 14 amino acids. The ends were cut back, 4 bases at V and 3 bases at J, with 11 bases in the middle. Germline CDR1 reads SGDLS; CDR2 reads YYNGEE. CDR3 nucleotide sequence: TGTGCCAGCAGCCTAGGACTTCTCTACAATGAGCAGTTCTTC. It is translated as CASSLGLLYNEQFF.

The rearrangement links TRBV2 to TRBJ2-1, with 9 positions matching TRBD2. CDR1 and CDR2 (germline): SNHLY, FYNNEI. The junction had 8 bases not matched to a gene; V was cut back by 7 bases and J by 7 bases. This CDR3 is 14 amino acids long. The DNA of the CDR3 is TGTGCCAGCACAGGTAGCGGGAGTCGGAATGAGCAGTTCTTC. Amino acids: CASTGSGSRNEQFF.

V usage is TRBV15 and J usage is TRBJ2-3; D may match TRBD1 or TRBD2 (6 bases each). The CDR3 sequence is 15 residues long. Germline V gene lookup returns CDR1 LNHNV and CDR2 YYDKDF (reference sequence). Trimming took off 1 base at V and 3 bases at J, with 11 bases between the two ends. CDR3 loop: CATSRGRRGTDTQYF. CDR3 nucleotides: TGTGCCACCAGCAGAGGGAGGAGGGGGACAGATACGCAGTATTTT. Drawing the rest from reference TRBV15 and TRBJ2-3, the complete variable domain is DAMVIQNPRYQVTQFGKPVTLSCSQTLNHNVMYWYQQKSSQAPKLLFHYYDKDFNNEADTPDNFQSRRPNTSFCFLDIRSPGLGDTAMYLCATSRGRRGTDTQYFGPGTRLTVL.

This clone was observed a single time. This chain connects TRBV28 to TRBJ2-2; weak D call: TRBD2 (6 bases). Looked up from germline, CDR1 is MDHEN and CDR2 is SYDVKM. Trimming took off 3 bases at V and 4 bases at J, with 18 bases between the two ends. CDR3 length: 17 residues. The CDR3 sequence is CASSFWGRTGVTGELFF. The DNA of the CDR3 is TGTGCCAGCAGTTTCTGGGGCCGGACGGGGGTCACCGGGGAGCTGTTTTTT.

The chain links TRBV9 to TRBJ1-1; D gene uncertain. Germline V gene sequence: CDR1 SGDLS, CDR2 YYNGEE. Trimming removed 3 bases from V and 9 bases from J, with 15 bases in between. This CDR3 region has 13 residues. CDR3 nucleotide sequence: TGTGCCAGCAGCGCCCCCAGGAGCAATCAAGCTTTCTTT. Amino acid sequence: CASSAPRSNQAFF.

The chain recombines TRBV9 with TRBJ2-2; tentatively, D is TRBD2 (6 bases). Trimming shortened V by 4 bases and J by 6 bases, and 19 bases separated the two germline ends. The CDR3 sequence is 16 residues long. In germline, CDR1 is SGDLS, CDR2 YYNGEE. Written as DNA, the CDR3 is TGTGCCAGCAGCTCCGCGACTAGTTGGTTGTCCGGGGAGCTGTTTTTT. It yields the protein CASSSATSWLSGELFF.

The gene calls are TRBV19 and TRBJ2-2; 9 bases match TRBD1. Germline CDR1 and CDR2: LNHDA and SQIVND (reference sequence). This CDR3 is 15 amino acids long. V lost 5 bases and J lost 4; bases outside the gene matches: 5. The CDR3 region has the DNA TGTGCCAGTAGTCTCGGACAGGGGATCACCGGGGAGCTGTTTTTT. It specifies CASSLGQGITGELFF.

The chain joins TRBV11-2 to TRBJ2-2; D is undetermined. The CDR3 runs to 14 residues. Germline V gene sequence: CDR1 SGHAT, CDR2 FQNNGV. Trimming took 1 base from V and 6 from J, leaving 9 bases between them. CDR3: CASSLVVGSGELFF. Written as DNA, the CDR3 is TGTGCCAGCAGCTTAGTAGTTGGCTCCGGGGAGCTGTTTTTT.

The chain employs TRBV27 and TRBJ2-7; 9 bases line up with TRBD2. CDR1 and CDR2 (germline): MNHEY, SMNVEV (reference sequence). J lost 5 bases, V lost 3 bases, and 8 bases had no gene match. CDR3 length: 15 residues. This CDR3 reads CASSFPGVAGDEQYF. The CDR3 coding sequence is TGTGCCAGCAGTTTTCCCGGGGTAGCGGGAGACGAGCAGTACTTC.

The CDR3 region is CASSQYRGNEQFF. CDR3 nucleotides: TGCGCCAGCAGCCAATACAGGGGAAATGAGCAGTTCTTC. The J gene is TRBJ2-1, the V gene TRBV4-1, with 7 bases aligning to TRBD1. Per germline, CDR1 MGHRA and CDR2 YSYEKL. The CDR3 totals 13 residues. V dropped 2 bases and J dropped 7; count of bases not matched to a gene: 2.

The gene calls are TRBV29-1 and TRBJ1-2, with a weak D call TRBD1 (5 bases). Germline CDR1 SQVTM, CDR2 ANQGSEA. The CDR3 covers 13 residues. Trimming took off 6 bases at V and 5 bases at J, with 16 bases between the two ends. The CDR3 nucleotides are TGCAGCGTGCAGGATGGTGGGGGGTATGGCTACACCTTC. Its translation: CSVQDGGGYGYTF. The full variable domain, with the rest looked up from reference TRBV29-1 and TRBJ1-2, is SAVISQKPSRDICQRGTSLTIQCQVDSQVTMMFWYRQQPGQSLTLIATANQGSEATYESGFVIDKFPISRPNLTFSTLTVSNMSPEDSSIYLCSVQDGGGYGYTFGSGTRLTVV.

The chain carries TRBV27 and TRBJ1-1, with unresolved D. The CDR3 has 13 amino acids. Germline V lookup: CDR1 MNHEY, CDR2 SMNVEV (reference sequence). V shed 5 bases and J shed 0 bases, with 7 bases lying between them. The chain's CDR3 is CASSAEMNTEAFF. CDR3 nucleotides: TGTGCCAGCAGTGCAGAGATGAACACTGAAGCTTTCTTT.

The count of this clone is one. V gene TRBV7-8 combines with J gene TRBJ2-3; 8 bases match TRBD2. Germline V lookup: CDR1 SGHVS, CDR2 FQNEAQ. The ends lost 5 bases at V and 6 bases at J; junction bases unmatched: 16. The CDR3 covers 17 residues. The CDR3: CASSPFQREMFFDTQYF. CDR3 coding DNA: TGTGCCAGCAGCCCATTCCAGCGGGAGATGTTCTTTGATACGCAGTATTTT.

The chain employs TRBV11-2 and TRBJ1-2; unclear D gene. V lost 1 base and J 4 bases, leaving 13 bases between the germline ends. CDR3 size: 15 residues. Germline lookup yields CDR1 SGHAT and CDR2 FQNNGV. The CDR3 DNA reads TGTGCCAGCAGCTTAGTGAAGGCAGCCAGCTATGGCTACACCTTC. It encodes CASSLVKAASYGYTF.

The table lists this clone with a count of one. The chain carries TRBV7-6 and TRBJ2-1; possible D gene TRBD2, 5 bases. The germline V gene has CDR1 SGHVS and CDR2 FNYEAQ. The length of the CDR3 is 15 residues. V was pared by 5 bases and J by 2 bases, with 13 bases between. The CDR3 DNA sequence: TGTGCCAGCAGCCGATGGGGAGAAACCTACAATGAGCAGTTCTTC. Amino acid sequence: CASSRWGETYNEQFF.